Below are 30 T cell receptor beta chains sequenced from a single sample in a study of blood T cell repertoires in COVID-19. Using immunoSEQ multiplex PCR, the repertoire was profiled, and TCRdb retains in-frame clones only, with some absent. Counted here are 300,000 or so clones, 85% to 90% occurring once; the ten biggest clones make up over 3.5%. Input material: peripheral blood. Every receptor here comes from a woman between 40 and 55 years old with acute or convalescent COVID-19.

The chain combines TRBV6-6 with TRBJ2-5; D unclear. There are 11 residues in the CDR3. Germline CDR1 MNHNY, CDR2 SVGAGI (reference sequence). V lost 6 bases and J 1 base, leaving 3 bases between the germline ends. CDR3 in DNA: TGTGCCAGCAGCCGCCAAGAGACCCAGTACTTC. Amino acid sequence: CASSRQETQYF.

The chain recombines TRBV6-5 with TRBJ1-2; 7 bases map to TRBD1. This CDR3 is built from 14 residues. V shed 7 bases and J 8 bases; nucleotides not matched to a gene: 13. Germline values: CDR1 MNHEY, CDR2 SVGAGI. The CDR3: CASIPLTGQKGYTF. DNA for the CDR3: TGTGCCAGCATACCCTTAACGGGACAGAAGGGCTACACCTTC.

The gene calls are TRBV27 and TRBJ2-4; tentative D call: TRBD1 (6 bases). Deletions cut 1 base from V and 3 bases from J, with 22 bases between. This CDR3 comprises 19 residues. Germline CDR1 MNHEY, CDR2 SMNVEV (reference sequence). DNA for the CDR3: TGTGCCAGCAGTTTATTTGCCGGACAGTCTTATCGGGGCAAAAACATTCAGTACTTC. This gives the protein CASSLFAGQSYRGKNIQYF.

The gene calls are TRBV30 and TRBJ1-2, with a tentative D call TRBD1 (6 bases). CDR1 is GTSNPN, CDR2 SVGIG, per germline (reference sequence). The CDR3 is 12 residues long. The V and J ends lost 5 bases and 5 bases respectively, with 12 bases between them. CDR3 region: CAWGGASYGYTF. CDR3 nucleotides: TGTGCCTGGGGGGGCGCTTCGTATGGCTACACCTTC.

This sequence joins TRBV29-1 and TRBJ1-3; D may be TRBD1 (5 bases). Trimming left V 4 bases short and J 1 base short, with 17 bases between. Germline V gene data show CDR1 as SQVTM and CDR2 as ANQGSEA. The CDR3 spans 16 residues. The CDR3 DNA is TGCAGCGTTGTGAAAGGGGCGGAAAATTCTGGAAACACCATATATTTT. It specifies CSVVKGAENSGNTIYF.

The chain carries TRBV19 and TRBJ1-5; no clear D gene. The CDR3 is made up of 15 amino acids. Per germline, CDR1 LNHDA and CDR2 SQIVND (reference sequence). V lost 5 bases and J 4 bases, leaving 15 bases between the germline ends. CDR3 loop: CASSATITVNQPQHF. The CDR3 coding sequence is TGTGCCAGTAGTGCCACGATTACGGTTAATCAGCCCCAGCATTTT.

The rearrangement joins TRBV5-1 to TRBJ2-5; no reliable D call. Looked up from germline, CDR1 is SGHRS and CDR2 is YFSETQ. Trimming pared 5 bases from V and 5 bases from J, leaving 7 bases between. The length of the CDR3 is 11 residues. This chain's CDR3 is CASSAEETQYF. The CDR3 nucleotides are TGCGCCAGCAGTGCTGAGGAGACCCAGTACTTC.

The V gene is TRBV6-6, the J gene TRBJ1-6; 8 nucleotides agree with TRBD1. The CDR3 has 14 amino acids. V lost 6 bases, J lost 7 bases, and 5 bases stayed unmatched. Germline CDR1 and CDR2: MNHNY and SVGAGI (reference sequence). Here the CDR3 DNA reads TGTGCCAGCAGCGTACAGGGGGAAAATTCACCCCTCCACTTT. Its protein is CASSVQGENSPLHF.

V usage is TRBV6-5 and J usage is TRBJ2-7; D call uncertain. In germline, CDR1 is MNHEY, CDR2 SVGAGI. V lost 5 bases and J lost 1, with 9 bases in between. This CDR3 spans 13 amino acids. The CDR3 coding sequence is TGTGCCAGCAGTCAGACAAGTTCCTACGAGCAGTACGTC. It encodes CASSQTSSYEQYV.

This chain links TRBV2 with TRBJ1-6; 10 nucleotides align to TRBD1. The J segment lost 7 bases and the V segment lost 4 bases, leaving 1 base of the junction unmatched. This CDR3 region has 14 residues. Per the germline V gene, CDR1 is SNHLY and CDR2 is FYNNEI. The CDR3 spells CASSGQGANSPLHF. The CDR3 coding sequence is TGTGCCAGCAGTGGACAGGGGGCGAATTCACCCCTCCACTTT.

The rearrangement joins TRBV12-3 or TRBV12-4 to TRBJ1-2; D is unclear. This CDR3 has 13 amino acids. The V gene lost 6 bases and the J gene lost 1 base, with 9 bases spanning the gap. The CDR3 here is CASSTQRNYGYTF. In DNA form, the CDR3 reads TGTGCCAGCAGCACTCAGCGTAACTATGGCTACACCTTC.

The genes are TRBV19 and TRBJ1-6; 10 nucleotides align to TRBD1. With V trimmed by 6 bases and J by 7 bases, 3 bases remained unmatched. This CDR3 has 14 amino acids. Germline V gene data show CDR1 as LNHDA and CDR2 as SQIVND (reference sequence). This CDR3 reads CASRRGQGNSPLHF. The CDR3 nucleotides read TGTGCCAGTAGAAGGGGACAGGGGAATTCACCCCTCCACTTT.

The chain links TRBV2 to TRBJ1-2; tentatively, D is TRBD1 (6 bases). Germline V CDR1 and CDR2: SNHLY, FYNNEI. The CDR3 runs 13 residues. Trimming stripped 6 bases from V and 1 base from J, with 9 bases between. CDR3 region: CASRAQGNYGYTF. CDR3 bases: TGTGCCAGCAGGGCACAGGGTAACTATGGCTACACCTTC.

The rearrangement joins TRBV5-6 to TRBJ1-1; 9 bases fit TRBD1. Germline-derived CDR1 and CDR2 are SGHDT and YYEEEE. With 0 bases clipped from V and 1 base from J, the junction kept 7 bases outside the gene matches. The CDR3 loop spans 17 amino acids. The CDR3 nucleotides are TGTGCCAGCAGCTTGGTGGGGGACAGGGCTCGGAACACTGAAGCTTTCTTT. The encoded protein is CASSLVGDRARNTEAFF.

The rearrangement uses TRBV9 and TRBJ1-3; 11 bases are a match to TRBD1. V shed 4 bases and J 7 bases; nucleotides not matched to a gene: 13. The CDR3 sequence is 17 residues long. The V gene's germline CDR1 is SGDLS and CDR2 YYNGEE. This CDR3 reads CASSMAGTGGIRNTIYF. The DNA for the CDR3 is TGTGCCAGCAGCATGGCCGGGACAGGGGGAATAAGGAACACCATATATTTT.

The V and J genes are TRBV27 and TRBJ1-2; TRBD1 is a possible D gene (6 bases). In germline, CDR1 is MNHEY, CDR2 SMNVEV (reference sequence). This CDR3 comprises 13 residues. Trimming left V 3 bases short and J 5 bases short, with 10 bases between. This CDR3 reads CASSFQQGYGYTF. The CDR3 nucleotides read TGTGCCAGCAGTTTCCAACAGGGTTATGGCTACACCTTC.

The chain couples TRBV5-4 to TRBJ2-2; 7 bases are a match to TRBD1. The germline V gene has CDR1 SGHNT and CDR2 YYREEE (reference sequence). CDR3 length: 18 amino acids. The V gene end was trimmed by 4 bases and the J gene end by 0 bases; junction bases not matched to a gene: 12. The CDR3 bases are TGTGCCAGCAGCGGCTTCACCGGGACAGCTGCGAACACCGGGGAGCTGTTTTTT. This codes for CASSGFTGTAANTGELFF.

The V and J genes are TRBV19 and TRBJ1-5; tentative D call: TRBD1 (6 bases). The V and J ends lost 7 bases and 6 bases respectively, with 13 bases between them. CDR1 and CDR2 (germline): LNHDA, SQIVND (reference sequence). The CDR3 spans 13 residues. Here the CDR3 DNA reads TGTGCCAGTACTGGGGGCAGGCCTCAGCCCCAGCATTTT. This translates into CASTGGRPQPQHF.

This rearrangement joins TRBV11-2 to TRBJ2-3; D possibly corresponds to TRBD2 (5 bases). Per the germline V gene, CDR1 is SGHAT and CDR2 is FQNNGV. This CDR3 is built from 12 residues. Trimming took off 1 base at V and 10 bases at J, with 9 bases between the two ends. The CDR3 DNA reads as TGTGCCAGCAGCTTAGGGGAGCGCTCGCAGTATTTT. Residues: CASSLGERSQYF.

V and J are TRBV15 and TRBJ1-2, with D maybe TRBD1 (5 bases). Trimming pared 0 bases from V and 1 base from J, leaving 12 bases between. The germline gives CDR1 LNHNV, CDR2 YYDKDF (reference sequence). The CDR3 sequence is 16 residues long. CDR3 DNA: TGTGCCACCAGCAGAGACCCACCTGACAGTAACTATGGCTACACCTTC. It yields the protein CATSRDPPDSNYGYTF.

This clone was seen only a few times. The chain links TRBV9 to TRBJ2-7; 9 positions match TRBD1. The ends lost 4 bases at V and 6 bases at J; junction bases unmatched: 5. The CDR3 consists of 13 residues. From germline, CDR1 is SGDLS and CDR2 YYNGEE. In DNA form, the CDR3 reads TGTGCCAGCAGCCGACAGGGGGAGAGCGAGCAGTACGTC. Its translation: CASSRQGESEQYV.

The chain joins TRBV5-1 to TRBJ2-1, with 7 bases aligning to TRBD2. Germline loops: CDR1 SGHRS, CDR2 YFSETQ. The CDR3 is made up of 16 amino acids. J lost 5 bases, V lost 5 bases, and 13 bases had no gene match. The CDR3 is CASSYVGGTTNNEQFF. Here the CDR3 DNA reads TGCGCCAGCAGTTACGTTGGCGGGACTACCAACAATGAGCAGTTCTTC. Full variable domain (outside the CDR3, taken from reference TRBV5-1 and TRBJ2-1): KAGVTQTPRYLIKTRGQQVTLSCSPISGHRSVSWYQQTPGQGLQFLFEYFSETQRNKGNFPGRFSGRQFSNSRSEMNVSTLELGDSALYLCASSYVGGTTNNEQFFGPGTRLTVL.

CDR3 protein: CATMGQDGTDTQYF. The DNA of the CDR3 is TGTGCCACCATGGGACAGGACGGCACAGATACGCAGTATTTT. The chain combines TRBV6-5 with TRBJ2-3; 8 bases agree with TRBD1. This CDR3 has 14 residues. V lost 10 bases to trimming and J lost 1 base; unmatched junction nucleotides: 7. CDR1 and CDR2 from the germline V gene are MNHEY and SVGAGI.

The chain uses TRBV13 and TRBJ1-2; 11 bases are a match to TRBD1. Trimming took 5 bases from V and 8 from J; bases not matched to a gene: 1. CDR1 PRHDT and CDR2 FYEKMQ come from the germline V gene (reference sequence). CDR3 length: 12 amino acids. CDR3 nucleotides: TGTGCCAGCAGCGGACAGGGGGCCGGCTACACCTTC. Its protein is CASSGQGAGYTF. Full variable domain (remainder filled in from reference TRBV13 and TRBJ1-2): AAGVIQSPRHLIKEKRETATLKCYPIPRHDTVYWYQQGPGQDPQFLISFYEKMQSDKGSIPDRFSAQQFSDYHSELNMSSLELGDSALYFCASSGQGAGYTFGSGTRLTVV.

The chain uses TRBV21-1 and TRBJ1-5; TRBD1, the D gene given by the table, was not confirmed from the DNA. TRBV21-1 has pseudogene status. The CDR3 is 18 residues long. In DNA, the CDR3 is TGTGCCAGCAGCAAAGGGGACAGGGGGGGGTTCTTTGGTCAGCCCCAGCATTTT. Its translation: CASSKGDRGGFFGQPQHF.

This chain uses TRBV19 with TRBJ1-1; tentatively, D is TRBD1 (5 bases). The germline V gene encodes CDR1 LNHDA and CDR2 SQIVND (reference sequence). V was trimmed by 6 bases and J by 6 bases, leaving 14 bases between them. The CDR3 runs to 13 residues. The CDR3 loop reads CASSRQLEAEAFF. CDR3 in DNA: TGTGCCAGTAGCCGACAGCTTGAAGCTGAAGCTTTCTTT.

The V and J genes are TRBV28 and TRBJ1-2; no reliable D call. The CDR3 length is 17 residues. V was trimmed by 8 bases and J by 0 bases, leaving 22 bases between them. Germline lookup yields CDR1 MDHEN and CDR2 SYDVKM. CDR3 in amino acids: CASRRGLQILANYGYTF. For the CDR3, the DNA is TGTGCCAGCCGACGGGGTCTCCAAATCCTAGCTAACTATGGCTACACCTTC.

The V call is TRBV6-5, the J call TRBJ2-2; D perhaps matches TRBD1 (6 bases). V was pared by 9 bases and J by 2 bases, with 13 bases between. The CDR3 is made up of 14 amino acids. Germline CDR1 reads MNHEY; CDR2 reads SVGAGI. CDR3: CARQTGHNTGELFF. CDR3 DNA: TGTGCCAGACAGACAGGTCACAACACCGGGGAGCTGTTTTTT.

The J gene is TRBJ2-1, the V gene TRBV11-2, with 8 bases matching TRBD2. The length of the CDR3 is 15 residues. Germline V gene lookup returns CDR1 SGHAT and CDR2 FQNNGV. Trimming cost V 5 bases and J 4 bases; bases outside gene matches: 7. The chain's CDR3 is CASSRSGGSYNEQFF. DNA for the CDR3: TGTGCCAGCAGCAGGAGCGGGGGCTCTTACAATGAGCAGTTCTTC.

The V gene is TRBV2, the J gene TRBJ1-2; D perhaps matches TRBD1 (6 bases). The length of the CDR3 is 16 residues. The V and J ends lost 4 bases and 6 bases respectively, with 21 bases between them. Germline V CDR1 and CDR2: SNHLY, FYNNEI. CDR3: CASSVFPQTGFNGYTF. In DNA form, the CDR3 reads TGTGCCAGCAGTGTATTCCCTCAAACAGGGTTCAATGGCTACACCTTC.